The subject of this entry is one T cell receptor (beta chain). TCRdb keeps only in-frame clones here, not all; method: immunoSEQ multiplex PCR. This sample has under 450,000 clones, with about nine tenths found just once. This sample was taken from a study of control samples from healthy donors and cancer patients. CDR3 length equals 15 residues. The germline V gene encodes CDR1 SGHAT and CDR2 FQNNGV. V shed 5 bases and J shed 8 bases, with 21 bases lying between them. Sequenced sample: PBMCs. This receptor was obtained from a man aged 35 to 55 with head and neck cancer. The rearrangement uses TRBV11-2 and TRBJ1-2; unclear D gene. The CDR3 sequence: CASSPTEPPWGGYTF. The CDR3 coding sequence is TGTGCCAGCAGCCCAACGGAACCGCCCTGGGGAGGCTACACCTTC.